A single sample is the source of the 32 T cell receptor beta chains below, sequenced in a study of blood T cell repertoires in COVID-19. The method was immunoSEQ multiplex PCR; TCRdb's version includes in-frame clones alone and lacks a portion of them. This sample has about 81,000 clones, with around three quarters found just once. Sequenced sample: peripheral blood. These receptors came from a woman in her fifties or sixties with acute or convalescent COVID-19.

This clone was detected a few times. V gene TRBV7-2 combines with J gene TRBJ1-4; unclear D gene. Germline V CDR1 and CDR2: SGHTA, FQGNSA. This CDR3 contains 13 residues. The ends were cut back, 8 bases at V and 8 bases at J, with 15 bases in the middle. The CDR3 here is CASGHLTGEKLFF. DNA of the CDR3: TGTGCCAGCGGCCATCTGACCGGGGAAAAACTGTTTTTT.

The chain uses TRBV9 and TRBJ1-4; TRBD1 matches 9 bases. The junction had 8 bases not matched to a gene; V was cut back by 3 bases and J by 5 bases. Germline V gives CDR1 SGDLS, CDR2 YYNGEE. The CDR3 sequence is 16 residues long. CDR3 amino acids: CASSGGGTGRNEKLFF. The CDR3, as DNA: TGTGCCAGCAGCGGGGGAGGGACAGGGCGCAATGAAAAACTGTTTTTT.

The chain employs TRBV10-3 and TRBJ2-5; 9 positions match TRBD2. Trimming took 8 bases from V and 4 from J; bases not matched to a gene: 2. There are 12 residues in the CDR3. Germline V gives CDR1 ENHRY, CDR2 SYGVKD. The DNA for the CDR3 is TGTGCCATCCGCGGGGGGGGAGAGACCCAGTACTTC. It encodes CAIRGGGETQYF.

The chain carries TRBV6-6 and TRBJ1-1; D is perhaps TRBD1 (5 bases). This CDR3 is built from 16 residues. CDR1 is MNHNY, CDR2 SVGAGI, per germline (reference sequence). Trimming pared 5 bases from V and 4 bases from J, leaving 20 bases between. The CDR3, as DNA: TGTGCCAGCAGTGCACAACATCAGGGCTTGGGCACTGAAGCTTTCTTT. This codes for CASSAQHQGLGTEAFF.

V usage is TRBV12-5 and J usage is TRBJ2-3; D may be TRBD1 (6 bases). Germline CDR1 is LGHNT and CDR2 is FRNRAP. The CDR3 extends over 15 amino acids. The V end was cut by 6 bases, the J end by 1 base, with 14 bases between. CDR3 sequence: CASGPGQSGTDTQYF. CDR3 DNA sequence: TGTGCTAGTGGCCCCGGACAGTCGGGCACAGATACGCAGTATTTT.

The V gene is TRBV7-9, the J gene TRBJ2-3; 7 bases align to TRBD2. The germline V gene has CDR1 SEHNR and CDR2 FQNEAQ (reference sequence). This CDR3 is 16 amino acids long. V lost 3 bases and J lost 2; bases outside the gene matches: 8. The CDR3 nucleotides are TGTGCCAGCAGCTTCGACCTAGCGGACACCACAGATACGCAGTATTTT. Protein sequence: CASSFDLADTTDTQYF.

The gene calls are TRBV5-4 and TRBJ1-3, with TRBD1 matching 7 bases. After removal of 0 bases from V and 0 bases from J, the junction contained 3 bases not matched to a gene. This CDR3 region has 16 residues. Per the germline V gene, CDR1 is SGHNT and CDR2 is YYREEE (reference sequence). The CDR3 nucleotides are TGTGCCAGCAGCTTGGCCCAGGGGGGCTCTGGAAACACCATATATTTT. Protein product: CASSLAQGGSGNTIYF.

Details on this clone: This specimen includes other DNA sequences encoding the same CDR3. The V gene is TRBV12-3 or TRBV12-4, the J gene TRBJ1-2; TRBD1 is a possible D gene (5 bases). The CDR3 covers 13 residues. The ends were cut back, 3 bases at V and 4 bases at J, with 9 bases in the middle. The CDR3 loop is CASSLSGGYGYTF. The CDR3 nucleotides read TGTGCCAGCAGTTTGTCCGGGGGCTATGGCTACACCTTC.

V usage is TRBV27 and J usage is TRBJ1-2; TRBD1 might be the D (5 bases). Germline loops: CDR1 MNHEY, CDR2 SMNVEV (reference sequence). This CDR3 region has 15 residues. The V and J ends lost 3 bases and 4 bases respectively, with 15 bases between them. As DNA, the CDR3 is TGTGCCAGCAGTTTCGGACCCGGCGGGGGCTATGGCTACACCTTC. It codes for CASSFGPGGGYGYTF.

This chain links TRBV28 with TRBJ1-2, with TRBD1 matching over 7 bases. From germline, CDR1 is MDHEN and CDR2 SYDVKM. V lost 1 base to trimming and J lost 4 bases; unmatched junction nucleotides: 3. The CDR3 is 14 residues long. CDR3 protein: CASSLSGGLYGYTF. The CDR3 DNA reads TGTGCCAGCAGTTTATCAGGGGGGCTCTATGGCTACACCTTC.

The chain joins TRBV5-6 to TRBJ2-7, with a tentative D call TRBD1 (6 bases). The CDR3 is 15 amino acids. CDR1 is SGHDT and CDR2 is YYEEEE in the germline V gene. V was pared by 1 base and J by 0 bases, with 11 bases between. CDR3 amino acids: CASSLRTVLSYEQYF. The CDR3 bases are TGTGCCAGCAGCTTGAGGACAGTGCTCTCCTACGAGCAGTACTTC.

The J gene is TRBJ2-6, the V gene TRBV5-4; tentatively, D is TRBD2 (7 bases). Germline V gene sequence: CDR1 SGHNT, CDR2 YYREEE (reference sequence). V was trimmed by 4 bases and J by 4 bases, leaving 12 bases between them. The CDR3 totals 15 residues. The CDR3 here is CASSRGADGANVLTF. In DNA form, the CDR3 reads TGTGCCAGCAGCCGGGGGGCTGACGGGGCCAACGTCCTGACTTTC.

The chain couples TRBV7-9 to TRBJ2-7, with 10 bases lining up with TRBD1. CDR3 length: 14 residues. Germline V gene lookup returns CDR1 SEHNR and CDR2 FQNEAQ (reference sequence). With 5 bases clipped from V and 3 bases from J, the junction kept 4 bases outside the gene matches. DNA of the CDR3: TGTGCCAGCAGCGCGGGACAGGGGCTCTACGAGCAGTACTTC. Amino acids: CASSAGQGLYEQYF.

The J gene is TRBJ1-2, the V gene TRBV10-1; a weak D match, TRBD1 (6 bases). V lost 2 bases, J lost 2 bases, and 15 bases lay in between. From germline, CDR1 is WNHNN and CDR2 SYGVQD (reference sequence). CDR3 length: 16 residues. CDR3 in DNA: TGCGCCAGCAGTGAGGGGGGCAGGGGCTGGAACTATGGCTACACCTTC. This encodes CASSEGGRGWNYGYTF.

A remark on this clone: The sample carries other DNA sequences with the same CDR3. The chain combines TRBV9 with TRBJ1-2; 7 bases agree with TRBD1. The CDR3 contains 13 residues. Germline V CDR1 and CDR2: SGDLS, YYNGEE. V shed 4 bases, J shed 4 bases, and the junction held 4 bases outside the gene matches. CDR3 sequence: CASSSGDSYGYTF. CDR3 nucleotides: TGTGCCAGCAGCTCCGGGGACAGCTATGGCTACACCTTC.

This clone was seen a handful of times. This chain uses TRBV11-2 with TRBJ1-2, with D perhaps TRBD1 (6 bases). The CDR3 is 15 amino acids. V gave up 4 bases and J gave up 4 bases, with 16 bases separating them. Per the germline V gene, CDR1 is SGHAT and CDR2 is FQNNGV. In DNA, the CDR3 is TGTGCCAGCAGCTCCGGACAGTCCCTTTCCTATGGCTACACCTTC. It yields the protein CASSSGQSLSYGYTF.

The V and J genes are TRBV6-5 and TRBJ2-3; 7 bases are shared with TRBD1. This CDR3 is built from 14 residues. Germline V gene lookup returns CDR1 MNHEY and CDR2 SVGAGI. Unmatched junction bases numbered 2, after V lost 0 bases and J lost 5 bases. CDR3 sequence: CASSYSTGKDTQYF. In nucleotides, the CDR3 is TGTGCCAGCAGTTACTCGACAGGGAAAGATACGCAGTATTTT.

CDR3 residues: CASSQWHRATNEKLFF. In nucleotides, the CDR3 is TGTGCCAGCAGCCAATGGCACCGTGCAACTAATGAAAAACTGTTTTTT. The rearrangement joins TRBV14 to TRBJ1-4; the D is unclear. CDR3 size: 16 residues. The ends were cut back, 2 bases at V and 0 bases at J, with 10 bases in the middle. The germline V gene encodes CDR1 SGHDN and CDR2 FVKESK.

The chain is built from TRBV9 and TRBJ2-3, with D maybe TRBD1 (5 bases). Germline-derived CDR1 and CDR2 are SGDLS and YYNGEE. The V end lost 4 bases, the J end lost 10 bases, and 13 bases lay between the germline ends. The CDR3 sequence is 12 residues long. In nucleotides, the CDR3 is TGTGCCAGCAGCCCTTCATGGGGCGCGCAGTATTTT. Translated, it gives CASSPSWGAQYF.

The chain carries TRBV7-7 and TRBJ1-5; 7 bases are a match to TRBD1. This CDR3 region has 15 residues. V gave up 9 bases and J gave up 6 bases; unmatched junction bases: 14. Per the germline V gene, CDR1 is SSHAT and CDR2 is FNYEAQ (reference sequence). DNA for the CDR3: TGTGCCAGTTTGATCGGTGAGGGGGCCCTTCAGCCCCAGCATTTT. Translated, it gives CASLIGEGALQPQHF.

Only a few counts were recorded for this clone. The V and J genes are TRBV6-1 and TRBJ1-2, with a weak D call TRBD1 (5 bases). This CDR3 is built from 14 residues. Trimming cost V 2 bases and J 4 bases, with 11 bases left between them. Germline V gene sequence: CDR1 MNHNS, CDR2 SASEGT. The CDR3 here is CASSESEGPYGYTF. The CDR3 DNA is TGTGCCAGCAGTGAATCGGAGGGACCCTATGGCTACACCTTC.

The V and J genes are TRBV6-6 and TRBJ1-4, with 8 bases matching TRBD1. The CDR3 spans 15 residues. Trimming removed 4 bases from V and 5 bases from J; junction bases left unmatched: 6. Germline lookup yields CDR1 MNHNY and CDR2 SVGAGI (reference sequence). CDR3 amino acids: CASSSRTGLNEKLFF. The CDR3 DNA follows: TGTGCCAGCAGTTCGAGGACAGGGTTAAATGAAAAACTGTTTTTT.

V gene TRBV5-5 combines with J gene TRBJ2-5; TRBD2 matches at 12 bases. Germline V gives CDR1 SGHKS, CDR2 YYEKEE (reference sequence). This CDR3 has 16 residues. The trim removed 1 base at V and 2 bases at J, leaving 3 bases unmatched. The CDR3 reads CASSLRLAGGQETQYF. CDR3 sequence (DNA): TGTGCCAGCAGCTTGCGTCTAGCGGGGGGGCAAGAGACCCAGTACTTC.

The chain couples TRBV25-1 to TRBJ2-7; D might be TRBD1 (6 bases). The CDR3 is 12 amino acids. Germline CDR1 is MGHDK and CDR2 is SYGVNS. Trimming shortened V by 7 bases and J by 3 bases, and 10 bases separated the two germline ends. This CDR3 is CASTLDSYEQYF. Written as DNA, the CDR3 is TGTGCCAGCACTCTGGACAGCTACGAGCAGTACTTC.

The gene calls are TRBV28 and TRBJ1-1; 8 bases are a match to TRBD1. This CDR3 is 15 amino acids long. Trimming removed 3 bases from V and 4 bases from J; junction bases left unmatched: 7. CDR1 is MDHEN and CDR2 is SYDVKM in the germline V gene. The CDR3 region has the DNA TGTGCCAGCAGTTTCTCAGGGGGCGTGAGCACTGAAGCTTTCTTT. Protein sequence: CASSFSGGVSTEAFF.

This rearrangement joins TRBV4-2 to TRBJ1-1, with 10 bases fitting TRBD1. This CDR3 contains 15 residues. Germline values: CDR1 LGHNA, CDR2 YNFKEQ. V was pared by 4 bases and J by 1 base, with 3 bases of the junction left unmatched. The CDR3 nucleotides are TGTGCCAGCAGCCCGGGACAGGGGACGAACACTGAAGCTTTCTTT. This translates into CASSPGQGTNTEAFF.

The gene calls are TRBV6-5 and TRBJ2-3; 7 nucleotides line up with TRBD2. The CDR3 runs 12 residues. Germline-derived CDR1 and CDR2 are MNHEY and SVGAGI. V gave up 8 bases and J gave up 4 bases; unmatched junction bases: 3. CDR3 sequence reads: CASVGGADTQYF. The CDR3 bases are TGTGCCAGCGTGGGGGGGGCAGATACGCAGTATTTT.

The chain couples TRBV10-3 to TRBJ1-1; 9 bases agree with TRBD1. The J segment lost 4 bases and the V segment lost 6 bases, leaving 9 bases of the junction unmatched. Germline lookup yields CDR1 ENHRY and CDR2 SYGVKD. The CDR3 has 15 residues. The CDR3 sequence: CAIRPPGTGSTEAFF. CDR3 sequence (DNA): TGTGCCATCAGGCCACCCGGGACAGGGTCCACTGAAGCTTTCTTT.

The CDR3 loop reads CASSYSVSSPLHF. CDR3 DNA sequence: TGTGCCAGCAGTTATTCGGTTAGCTCACCCCTCCACTTT. J is TRBJ1-6 and V is TRBV6-5; D is uncertain. Germline V lookup: CDR1 MNHEY, CDR2 SVGAGI. With 3 bases removed from V and 10 bases from J, the gap between germline ends came to 10 bases. The CDR3 contains 13 residues.

The chain carries TRBV20-1 and TRBJ2-3; no firm D call. The V gene lost 6 bases and the J gene lost 5 bases, with 6 bases spanning the gap. Germline loops: CDR1 DFQATT, CDR2 SNEGSKA (reference sequence). The CDR3 sequence is 10 residues long. CDR3 sequence reads: CSALVDTQYF. CDR3 in DNA: TGCAGTGCCTTAGTAGATACGCAGTATTTT.

This clone occurred a few times. V gene TRBV5-1 combines with J gene TRBJ1-2; 10 bases fit TRBD1. The CDR3 runs 14 residues. Losses at the gene ends were 3 bases for V and 4 bases for J; bases not matched to a gene: 3. CDR1 and CDR2 from the germline V gene are SGHRS and YFSETQ. CDR3 amino acids: CASSWGDRGYGYTF. The CDR3 nucleotides read TGCGCCAGCAGCTGGGGGGACAGGGGCTATGGCTACACCTTC.

This chain links TRBV6-5 with TRBJ1-1; TRBD1 matches 7 bases. The CDR3 sequence is 12 residues long. Losses at the gene ends were 11 bases for V and 4 bases for J; bases not matched to a gene: 7. The germline CDR1 and CDR2 sequences are MNHEY and SVGAGI. CDR3 bases: TGTGCCTTGACAGGGACACCCACTGAAGCTTTCTTT. The encoded protein is CALTGTPTEAFF.